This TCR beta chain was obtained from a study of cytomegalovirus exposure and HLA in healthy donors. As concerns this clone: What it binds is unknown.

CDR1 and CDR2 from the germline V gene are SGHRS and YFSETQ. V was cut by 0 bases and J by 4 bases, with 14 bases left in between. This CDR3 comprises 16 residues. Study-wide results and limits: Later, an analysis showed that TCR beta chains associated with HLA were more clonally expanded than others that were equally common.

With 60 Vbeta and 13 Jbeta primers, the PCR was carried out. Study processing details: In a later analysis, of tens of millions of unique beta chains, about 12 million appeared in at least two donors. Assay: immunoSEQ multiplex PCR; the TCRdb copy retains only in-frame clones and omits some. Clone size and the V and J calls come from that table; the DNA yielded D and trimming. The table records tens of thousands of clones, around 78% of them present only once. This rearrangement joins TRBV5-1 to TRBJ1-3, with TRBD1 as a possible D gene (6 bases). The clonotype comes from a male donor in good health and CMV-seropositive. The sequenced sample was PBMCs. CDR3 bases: TGCGCCAGCAGCTTGGAAACTACAGGGTTGGGAAACACCATATATTTT. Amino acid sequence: CASSLETTGLGNTIYF.